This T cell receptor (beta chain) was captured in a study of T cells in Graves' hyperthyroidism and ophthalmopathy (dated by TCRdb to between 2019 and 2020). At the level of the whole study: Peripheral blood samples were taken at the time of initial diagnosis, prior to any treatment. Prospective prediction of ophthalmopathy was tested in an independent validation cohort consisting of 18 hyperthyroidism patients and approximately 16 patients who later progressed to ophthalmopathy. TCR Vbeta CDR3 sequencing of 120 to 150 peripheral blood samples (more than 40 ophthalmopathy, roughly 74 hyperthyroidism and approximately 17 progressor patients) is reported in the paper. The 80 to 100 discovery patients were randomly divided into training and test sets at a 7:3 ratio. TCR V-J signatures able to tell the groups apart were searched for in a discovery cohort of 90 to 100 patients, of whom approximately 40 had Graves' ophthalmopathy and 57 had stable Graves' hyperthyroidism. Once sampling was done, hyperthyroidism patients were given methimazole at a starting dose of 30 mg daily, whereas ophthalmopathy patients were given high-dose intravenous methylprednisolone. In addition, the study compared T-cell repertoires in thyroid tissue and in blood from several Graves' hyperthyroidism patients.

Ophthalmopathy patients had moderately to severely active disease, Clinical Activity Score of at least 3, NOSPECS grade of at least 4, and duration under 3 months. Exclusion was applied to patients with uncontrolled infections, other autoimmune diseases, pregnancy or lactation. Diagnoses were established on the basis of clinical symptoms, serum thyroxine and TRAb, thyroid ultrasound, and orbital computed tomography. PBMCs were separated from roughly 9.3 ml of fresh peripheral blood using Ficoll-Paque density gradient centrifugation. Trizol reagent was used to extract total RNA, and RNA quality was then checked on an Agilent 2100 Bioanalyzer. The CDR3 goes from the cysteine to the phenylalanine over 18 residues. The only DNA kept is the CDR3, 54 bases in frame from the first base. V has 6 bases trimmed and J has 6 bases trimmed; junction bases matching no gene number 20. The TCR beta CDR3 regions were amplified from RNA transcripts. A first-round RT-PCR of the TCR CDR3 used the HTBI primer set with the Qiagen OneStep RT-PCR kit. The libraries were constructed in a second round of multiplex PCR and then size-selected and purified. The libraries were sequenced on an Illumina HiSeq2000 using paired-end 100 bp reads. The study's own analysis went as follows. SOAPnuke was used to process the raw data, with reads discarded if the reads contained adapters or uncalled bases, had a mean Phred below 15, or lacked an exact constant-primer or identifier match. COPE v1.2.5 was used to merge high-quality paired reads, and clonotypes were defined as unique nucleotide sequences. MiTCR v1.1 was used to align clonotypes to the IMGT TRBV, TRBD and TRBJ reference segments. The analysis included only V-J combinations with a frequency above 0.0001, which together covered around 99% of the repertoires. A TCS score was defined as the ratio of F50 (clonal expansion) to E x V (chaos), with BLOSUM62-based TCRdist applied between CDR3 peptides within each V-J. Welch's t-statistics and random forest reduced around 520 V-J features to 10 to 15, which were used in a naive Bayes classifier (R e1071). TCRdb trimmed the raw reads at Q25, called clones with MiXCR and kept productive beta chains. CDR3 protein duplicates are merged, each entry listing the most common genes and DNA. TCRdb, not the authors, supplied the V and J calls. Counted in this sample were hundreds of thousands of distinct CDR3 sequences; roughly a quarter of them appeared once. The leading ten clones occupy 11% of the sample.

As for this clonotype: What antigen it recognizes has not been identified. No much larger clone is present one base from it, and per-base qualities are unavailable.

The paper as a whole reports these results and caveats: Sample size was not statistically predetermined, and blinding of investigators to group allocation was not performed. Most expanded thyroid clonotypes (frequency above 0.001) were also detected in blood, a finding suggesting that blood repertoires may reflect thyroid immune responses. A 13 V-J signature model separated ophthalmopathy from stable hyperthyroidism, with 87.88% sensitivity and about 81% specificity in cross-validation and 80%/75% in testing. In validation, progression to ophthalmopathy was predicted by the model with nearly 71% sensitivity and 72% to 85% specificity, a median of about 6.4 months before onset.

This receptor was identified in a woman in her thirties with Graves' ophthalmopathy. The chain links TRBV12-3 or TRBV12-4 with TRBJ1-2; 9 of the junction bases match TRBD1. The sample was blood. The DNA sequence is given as TGTGCCAGCAGCCGCAGATTAGGAGGGACAGGGATGTCGGATGGCTACACCTTC. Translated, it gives CASSRRLGGTGMSDGYTF.